This T cell receptor (beta chain) was captured by sequencing in a study of blood T cell repertoires in COVID-19. Study-level background: COVID-19 samples, acute and convalescent, were from the United States, Italy and Spain.

The assay was immunoSEQ multiplex PCR, and TCRdb's table has in-frame clones only and misses some. The sample holds 60,000 to 85,000 clones, under 95% seen once. The germline V gene encodes CDR1 LGHDT and CDR2 YNNKEL (reference sequence). This CDR3 has 16 residues. With V trimmed by 0 bases and J by 3 bases, 4 bases remained unmatched. The chain uses TRBV3-1 (or the pseudogene TRBV3-2) and TRBJ2-3, with TRBD2 matching over 9 bases. Sequencing input: peripheral blood. This clonotype originated in a man aged 45-60 years with acute or convalescent COVID-19. This chain's CDR3 is CASSQERGGRTDTQYF. The CDR3 DNA sequence: TGTGCCAGCAGCCAAGAGCGGGGGGGCCGAACAGATACGCAGTATTTT.